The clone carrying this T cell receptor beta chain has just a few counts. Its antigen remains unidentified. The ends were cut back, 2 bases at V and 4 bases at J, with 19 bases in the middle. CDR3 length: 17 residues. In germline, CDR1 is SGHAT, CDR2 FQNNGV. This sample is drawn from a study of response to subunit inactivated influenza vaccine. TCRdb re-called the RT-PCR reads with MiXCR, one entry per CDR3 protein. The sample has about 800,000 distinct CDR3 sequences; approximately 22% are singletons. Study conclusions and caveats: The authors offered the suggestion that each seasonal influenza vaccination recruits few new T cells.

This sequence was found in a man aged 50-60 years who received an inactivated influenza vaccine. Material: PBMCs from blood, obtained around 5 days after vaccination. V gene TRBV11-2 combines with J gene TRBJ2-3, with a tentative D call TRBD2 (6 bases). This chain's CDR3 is CASSLLLLREFADTQYF. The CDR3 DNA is TGTGCCAGCAGCTTATTGTTGTTACGGGAGTTTGCAGATACGCAGTATTTT.